This T cell receptor beta chain was sequenced for a study of identical twins. TCRdb fed the 5' RACE reads into MiXCR, producing one record per CDR3 protein. The repertoire holds 1.5 million to 2 million distinct CDR3 sequences, with about 30% as singletons. Study-wide results and limits: The models gave estimates that fell short of the out-of-frame TCR alpha sharing seen in monozygotic twins. The study reached conclusions through statistical analysis that was cross-sectional, not following the same donors.

A few counts support this clonotype. Antigen: not known. Healthy Caucasians alone served as donors. Trimming took off 4 bases at V and 1 base at J, with 13 bases between the two ends. CDR3 length: 14 residues. Germline CDR1 is SQVTM and CDR2 is ANQGSEA. The chain combines TRBV29-1 with TRBJ1-2, with a tentative D call TRBD1 (5 bases). The sample taken for sequencing was cord blood. The source of this sequence is a newborn girl in good health. CDR3 nucleotide sequence: TGCAGCGTTGCCGCTGGGGCAGTTAACTATGGCTACACCTTC. Protein product: CSVAAGAVNYGYTF.